The T cell receptor (beta chain) described here comes from a study of T cell changes during pregnancy in multiple sclerosis. The CDR3 runs 13 residues. Germline V CDR1 and CDR2: KGHSH, LQKENI. The V end lost 4 bases, the J end lost 4 bases, and 10 bases lay between the germline ends. The repertoire was sequenced with immunoSEQ multiplex PCR; TCRdb's copy has only in-frame clones and lacks some. The sample has 70,000 to 95,000 clones; 90% to 95% are singletons. The receptor comes from a female donor with multiple sclerosis, enrolled in a pregnancy study. The chain combines TRBV18 with TRBJ1-1, with D perhaps matching TRBD1 (6 bases). Sequences were derived from peripheral blood, sampled in the third trimester of pregnancy. The chain's CDR3 is CASSRKGGTEAFF. In DNA form, the CDR3 reads TGTGCCAGCTCACGGAAAGGGGGCACTGAAGCTTTCTTT.